This T cell receptor beta chain comes out of a study of blood T cell repertoires in COVID-19. Study-wide context: There were acute and convalescent COVID-19 samples, and they came from the United States, Italy and Spain.

All enrollees were roughly 18 to 95 years old and from 24 US areas. Clinical histories supplied by participants themselves formed the basis of cohort assignment. As handled by the study authors: Quantification of nucleated cells was approximated via reference gene primer amplification. Profiled with immunoSEQ multiplex PCR; TCRdb holds only in-frame clones, not every one. The V and J calls and the clone size are those of that table, but D and trimming were determined from the DNA. Found here are approximately 330,000 clones, about 86% of them singletons; the top ten hold around 4.2%. Germline V gives CDR1 LNHDA, CDR2 SQIVND (reference sequence). This CDR3 comprises 13 residues. V gave up 5 bases and J gave up 1 base, with 7 bases separating them. This clone was seen more than once but under ten times.

The receptor comes from a woman aged 40-49 years with acute COVID-19. Sequenced material: PBMCs or T cells enriched from blood (not recorded which). The chain couples TRBV19 to TRBJ2-3, with D possibly being TRBD1 (6 bases). DNA for the CDR3: TGTGCCAGTAGTGACAGGCGCACAGATACGCAGTATTTT. Translation gives CASSDRRTDTQYF.